This TCR beta chain was observed in a study of human T cells and chemical hapten exposure (dated by TCRdb to the early 2020s). General notes on the study: For sensitization, 2% DPC in acetone was applied to a 2 cm by 2 cm area of upper inner arm skin. Libraries were combined into a pool for sequencing, and differences in TCR yield between samples came mainly from small differences in library volumes within the pool. Throughout the roughly 24-week study period, patients were also given weekly therapeutic DPC doses on the scalp. The mostly female patient cohort included alopecia areata with under or over 50% scalp involvement, alopecia totalis and alopecia universalis. Patch tests used Finn chambers with 0.01% DPC on the upper back, scored after 6 days by International Contact Dermatitis Research Group standards. For TCR sequencing, blood came from 25 to 35 alopecia patients at anywhere from one to four time points (pre-sensitization, 2, 6 and 24 weeks). Blood samples were taken from patients before sensitization (week 0) and at 2, 6 and about 24 weeks after DPC sensitization. This study followed changes in the peripheral blood TCR repertoire in vivo during primary and secondary sensitization of alopecia patients to the hapten diphenylcyclopropenone (DPC). Results and caveats for the whole study, not just this receptor: Repeated subsampling changed both the strength of the expansion versus patch-test correlation and the threshold at which that correlation became significant. All patients had alopecia, a presumed autoimmune disease, so their immune response might differ from that of healthy individuals. DPC sensitization did not change how many TCRs were above 1 in 1000 frequency, and no evidence was found of alterations in global repertoire structure. A positive correlation was found between the number of PT1 expanded TCRs and patch test score, with significance reached at thresholds 8, 16 and 32 but not 4. Expanded TCRs formed significantly more large CDR3 similarity clusters than pre-sensitization or healthy control sets, consistent with antigen-driven responses.

Library preparation employed RACE. The instrument was a NextSeq 500. Library preparation attached unique molecular identifiers to individual cDNA molecules for quantitative, reproducible TCR counting. For every blood RNA sample, sequencing covered both the TCR alpha and TCR beta chains. On the study's bioinformatics: A median of around 100,000 TCRs per sample was observed, with a range of about 20,000 to 750,000. The Decombinator software suite was used to annotate the V, J and CDR3 of the TCR reads. For PS versus PT1 abundance plots, all samples were subsampled to the same number of TCRs (28,000). Expanded TCRs were defined as absent before sensitization and observed at least eight times at the 2-week time point. The public reads were quality trimmed at Q25 with fastp and then assembled into clones with MiXCR by TCRdb, keeping productive beta chains. Each record represents a unique CDR3 protein, reported with the most common genes and DNA among its rows. These V and J calls are TCRdb output, not the study's own analysis. Here the sample has about 71,000 distinct CDR3 sequences; 7.5% to 10% occur a single time. The leading ten clones occupy roughly 3.3% of the sample.

Of note for this clonotype: Its binding antigen is unknown. Base qualities are missing; no much larger clone stands one base away.

Looking up the germline V gene (reference sequence) yields CDR1 DFQATT and CDR2 SNEGSKA. The CDR3, from cysteine to phenylalanine, totals 14 residues. Here the CDR3 DNA is all that survives: 42 bases in frame from base 1. Trimming costs V 0 bases and J 4 bases, and their ends lie 13 bases apart. What this sample's time point label stands for: patch test 1, 2 weeks after DPC sensitization. The intended sense of this specimen's treatment or condition label: therapeutic diphenylcyclopropenone sensitization with weekly scalp DPC. At every patch-test visit, the blood draw took place before the patch test was put on. Patients were considered eligible if aged 18 to 70, diagnosed with alopecia and deemed suitable for DPC therapy, and patients were excluded if pregnant. Total RNA was extracted from unfractionated whole blood that had been collected in Tempus Blood RNA tubes.

Material: whole blood, obtained in connection with sensitization to the hapten diphenylcyclopropenone (DPC). The TCR was taken from a woman aged 35 to 49 with alopecia areata. Some clones in this sample may be carry-over from other donors' samples. The chain couples TRBV20-1 to TRBJ2-7; the D gene cannot be resolved reliably. The sequenced DNA is TGCAGTGCTAGAGATCGAAGTGCTTTTTACGAGCAGTACTTC. The translation is CSARDRSAFYEQYF.